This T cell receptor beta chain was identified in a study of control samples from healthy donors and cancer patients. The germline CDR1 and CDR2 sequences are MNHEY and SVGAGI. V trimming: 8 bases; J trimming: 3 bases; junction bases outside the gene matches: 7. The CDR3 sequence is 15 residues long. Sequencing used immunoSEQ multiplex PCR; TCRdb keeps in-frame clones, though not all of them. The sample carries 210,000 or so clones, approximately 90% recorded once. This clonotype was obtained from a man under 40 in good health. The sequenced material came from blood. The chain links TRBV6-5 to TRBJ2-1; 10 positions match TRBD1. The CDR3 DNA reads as TGTGCCAGCGGGAGACAGGGGGCTTTCTACAATGAGCAGTTCTTC. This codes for CASGRQGAFYNEQFF.